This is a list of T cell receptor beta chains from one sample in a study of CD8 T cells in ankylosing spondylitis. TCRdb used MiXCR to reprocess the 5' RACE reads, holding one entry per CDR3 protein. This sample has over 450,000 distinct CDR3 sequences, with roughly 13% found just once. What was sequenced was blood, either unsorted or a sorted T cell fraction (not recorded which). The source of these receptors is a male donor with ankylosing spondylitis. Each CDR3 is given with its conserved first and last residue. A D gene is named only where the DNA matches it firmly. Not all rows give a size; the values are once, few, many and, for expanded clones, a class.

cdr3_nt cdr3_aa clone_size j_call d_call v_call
TGTGCCACCAGCGTACGCAGCGGGCAAGAGACCCAGTACTTC CATSVRSGQETQYF few TRBJ2-5 - TRBV15
TGCGCCAGCAGGCTTACCACAGGGGTCGGATACGAGCAGTACTTC CASRLTTGVGYEQYF few TRBJ2-7 TRBD1 TRBV5-1
TGTGCCAGCAGGCTTCAGGGGGGGGACAATCAGCCCCAGCATTTT CASRLQGGDNQPQHF - TRBJ1-5 TRBD1 TRBV6-1
TGTGCCACCAGCAGAGTCAGGACTAGCGGGGAGTACCAAGAGACCCAGTACTTC CATSRVRTSGEYQETQYF few TRBJ2-5 TRBD2 TRBV15
TGTGCCACCAGCAGAGATCCTCTGGCAGGGATGAACACTGAAGCTTTCTTT CATSRDPLAGMNTEAFF few TRBJ1-1 - TRBV15
TGCAGCGTGCCGAGACAGGGCTCGTTGTCCGGGGAGCTGTTTTTT CSVPRQGSLSGELFF many TRBJ2-2 TRBD1 TRBV29-1
TGCGCCAGCAGCTTGGTGGCGAGTAGCTCCTACAATGAGCAGTTCTTC CASSLVASSSYNEQFF few TRBJ2-1 - TRBV5-1
TGCGCCAGCAGCCAAGCGGGCCATAGAAGGGCAGATACGCAGTATTTT CASSQAGHRRADTQYF many TRBJ2-3 - TRBV4-1
TGTGCCAGCAGTTCCGCACAGGGTAGCAATCAGCCCCAGCATTTT CASSSAQGSNQPQHF few TRBJ1-5 - TRBV27
TGTGCCAGCAGCTTAGTCAGGGGTTCTGGGGCCAACGTCCTGACTTTC CASSLVRGSGANVLTF - TRBJ2-6 - TRBV11-2
TGCGCCAGCAGCCAAGTGGTTAGCGGGATCTACGCAGATACGCAGTATTTT CASSQVVSGIYADTQYF many TRBJ2-3 TRBD2 TRBV4-1
TGCAGTGCTAGAGCTGGACGGGGTGAAAAACTGTTTTTT CSARAGRGEKLFF - TRBJ1-4 - TRBV20-1
TGTGCCAGTAGTATAAGCCCCTACGAGCAGTACTTC CASSISPYEQYF - TRBJ2-7 - TRBV19
TGTGCCAGCAGCTTAATCGCTAGCGAGAACACAGATACGCAGTATTTT CASSLIASENTDTQYF few TRBJ2-3 - TRBV7-9
TGTGCCAGCAGCTCAGGAGGGACCGCTTCTGGAAACACCATATATTTT CASSSGGTASGNTIYF many TRBJ1-3 - TRBV7-9
TGTGCCAGTACTTCCGACCGGGGGGTAGGGGACACTGAAGCTTTCTTT CASTSDRGVGDTEAFF few TRBJ1-1 - TRBV19
TGTGCCAGCAGTTTCCTTGGGCAGCCGAACACTGAAGCTTTCTTT CASSFLGQPNTEAFF few TRBJ1-1 - TRBV27
TGTGCCAGCAGCTTCTCAACGAACACCGGGGAGCTGTTTTTT CASSFSTNTGELFF many TRBJ2-2 - TRBV7-9
TGCAGTGCTAGAGAACACCGCGCCGTTGAGCCCCAGCATTTT CSAREHRAVEPQHF - TRBJ1-5 - TRBV20-1
TGTGCCAGCAGCTTGGGGAGACAGGGAAATTCACCCCTCCACTTT CASSLGRQGNSPLHF many TRBJ1-6 TRBD1 TRBV7-8
TGCAGTGCTAGGAGGTTCCAGGGGCGTACTGAAGCTTTCTTT CSARRFQGRTEAFF few TRBJ1-1 - TRBV20-1
TGTGCTAGTGGCCGGGGAGGCGCTGATGAGCAGTTCTTC CASGRGGADEQFF - TRBJ2-1 - TRBV12-5
TGTGCCAGCAGCGGCCGGGACCGAAAAACAGATACGCAGTATTTT CASSGRDRKTDTQYF few TRBJ2-3 - TRBV7-2
TGTGCCAGCAGCTATGACAACCAGGGGCGGGGTTCCTACGAGCAGTACTTC CASSYDNQGRGSYEQYF many TRBJ2-7 - TRBV7-2
TGCAGTGCTGAAACTAGCGTGGGAACAGATACGCAGTATTTT CSAETSVGTDTQYF few TRBJ2-3 TRBD2 TRBV20-1
TGCGCCAGCAGCCCAGGCTTGGGGAACACTGAAGCTTTCTTT CASSPGLGNTEAFF - TRBJ1-1 - TRBV5-1
TGCAGCGTCACATCGTCTGGGGCCAACGTCCTGACTTTC CSVTSSGANVLTF - TRBJ2-6 - TRBV29-1
TGTGCCAGCAGTCTGGGGGGGGCGTTAGGCAATCAGCCCCAGCATTTT CASSLGGALGNQPQHF - TRBJ1-5 - TRBV5-6
TGTGCCAGCAGCCACCGGGCCGATACGCAGTATTTT CASSHRADTQYF many TRBJ2-3 - TRBV12-3/TRBV12-4
TGCAGTGCTAGAGATTCCAGGGAGTCAGCTGAAGCTTTCTTT CSARDSRESAEAFF few TRBJ1-1 - TRBV20-1
TGCAGTGCTAGTAGGTCTAGCGGGAGTAATGAGCAGTTCTTC CSASRSSGSNEQFF - TRBJ2-1 TRBD2 TRBV20-1
TGTGCCAGCAGTTTAGAAAGGGACTGGGGCAATGAGCAGTTCTTC CASSLERDWGNEQFF few TRBJ2-1 - TRBV27
TGCGCCAGCAGCTTAGGCCTTTCGGAAGGGGAGCTGTTTTTT CASSLGLSEGELFF few TRBJ2-2 - TRBV5-1
TGCAGTGCTAGAGATTCCGGGACTACCTACAATGAGCAGTTCTTC CSARDSGTTYNEQFF - TRBJ2-1 TRBD2 TRBV20-1
TGTGCCAGCAGCTCCAACAGGGGGCAGGCAGATACGCAGTATTTT CASSSNRGQADTQYF - TRBJ2-3 TRBD1 TRBV11-3
TGCAGTGCTAGAGATCCAGGGACAGCTAATGAAAAACTGTTTTTT CSARDPGTANEKLFF many TRBJ1-4 TRBD1 TRBV20-1
TGCGCCAGCAGCTTGGACAGGTCGGGCTCCGGGGAGCTGTTTTTT CASSLDRSGSGELFF - TRBJ2-2 - TRBV5-1
TGCGCCAGCAGCGTGACAGGGATTGAAAAACTGTTTTTT CASSVTGIEKLFF few TRBJ1-4 TRBD1 TRBV5-1
TGTGCCATCAGTGTTGGCCTCACAGATACGCAGTATTTT CAISVGLTDTQYF - TRBJ2-3 - TRBV10-3
TGTGCCATCAGTGAGGTACAGGGGGCTGGAAACACCATATATTTT CAISEVQGAGNTIYF few TRBJ1-3 TRBD1 TRBV10-3
TGTGCCAGCAGCCATGAACCCAGGGTCTCTGGAAACACCATATATTTT CASSHEPRVSGNTIYF - TRBJ1-3 - TRBV4-2
TGCGCCAGCAGCTTTGGGAATTTGGGCTCCTACGAGCAGTACTTC CASSFGNLGSYEQYF - TRBJ2-7 - TRBV5-1
TGTGCCAGCAGCTTACCGCAGGGGGCCCTCACAGATACGCAGTATTTT CASSLPQGALTDTQYF few TRBJ2-3 TRBD1 TRBV7-2
TGCGCCAGCAGATTGATGGGGCTCACAGATACGCAGTATTTT CASRLMGLTDTQYF many TRBJ2-3 - TRBV5-1
TGCGCCAGCAGCGATCCCAGGACAGCGAACACTGAAGCTTTCTTT CASSDPRTANTEAFF many TRBJ1-1 - TRBV5-1
TGTGCCACCAGCGCTTCGGGCAGGGTAGAGTTAGCTCAGCCCCAGCATTTT CATSASGRVELAQPQHF - TRBJ1-5 - TRBV15
TGTGCCAGCAGCCTAGGTGGCGGGAGCACAAATGAGCAGTTCTTC CASSLGGGSTNEQFF many TRBJ2-1 TRBD2 TRBV7-9
TGCGCCAGCAATGAGGGGACTCCTCAAAACATTCAGTACTTC CASNEGTPQNIQYF - TRBJ2-4 - TRBV5-1
TGCAGTGCTAGAGGAGTGGGACGTGGGGAGGACTTC CSARGVGRGEDF - TRBJ1-2 - TRBV20-1
TGTGCCAGCAGCCGTCAGCTCTCCTATAATTCACCCCTCCACTTT CASSRQLSYNSPLHF many TRBJ1-6 - TRBV11-2
TGCGCCAGCAGCGGCGGGACTGAGCAAGAGACCCAGTACTTC CASSGGTEQETQYF - TRBJ2-5 - TRBV5-1
TGTGCCAGCAGCCAACAGGGGCGGGGGTATCAGCCCCAGCATTTT CASSQQGRGYQPQHF - TRBJ1-5 TRBD1 TRBV5-6